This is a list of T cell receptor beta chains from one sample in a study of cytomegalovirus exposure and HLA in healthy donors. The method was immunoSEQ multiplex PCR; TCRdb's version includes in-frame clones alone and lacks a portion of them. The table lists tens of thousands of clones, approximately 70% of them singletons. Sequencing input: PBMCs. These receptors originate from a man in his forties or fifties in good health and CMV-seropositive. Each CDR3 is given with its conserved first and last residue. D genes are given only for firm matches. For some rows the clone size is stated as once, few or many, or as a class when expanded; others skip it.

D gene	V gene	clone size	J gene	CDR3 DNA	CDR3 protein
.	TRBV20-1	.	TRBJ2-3	TGCAGTGCTAGAGTGGAGGGTACGCAGTATTTT	CSARVEGTQYF
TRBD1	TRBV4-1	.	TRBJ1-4	TGCGCCAGCAGCCAAGAAGTGGGGGACAGGCGGAATGAAAAACTGTTTTTT	CASSQEVGDRRNEKLFF
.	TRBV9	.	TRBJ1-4	TGTGCCAGCAGCCCCAATCCCCAGGGGATTAATGAAAAACTGTTTTTT	CASSPNPQGINEKLFF
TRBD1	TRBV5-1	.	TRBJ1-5	TGCGCCAGCAGCTTGGAGGGACAGGGTGAGCAGCCCCAGCATTTT	CASSLEGQGEQPQHF
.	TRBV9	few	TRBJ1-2	TGTGCCAGCAGCCCGACTTTAACCACTTATGGCTACACCTTC	CASSPTLTTYGYTF
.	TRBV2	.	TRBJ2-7	TGTGCCAGCAGTGAAGGTAGCCGGGACAACGCCTACGAGCAGTACTTC	CASSEGSRDNAYEQYF
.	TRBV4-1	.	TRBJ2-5	TGCGCCAGCAGCCAAGGTTGGGTCGTCAGGGGTCAAGAGACCCAGTACTTC	CASSQGWVVRGQETQYF
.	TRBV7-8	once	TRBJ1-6	TGTGCCAGCAGCGATCGGAGGGATTCACCCCTCCACTTT	CASSDRRDSPLHF
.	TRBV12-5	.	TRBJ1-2	TGTGCTAGTGGTTTTGCACAGAGCTATGGCTACACCTTC	CASGFAQSYGYTF
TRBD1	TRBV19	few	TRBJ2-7	TGTGCCAGTAGTATGGGGGGACAGGGTGGAGGATACGAGCAGTACTTC	CASSMGGQGGGYEQYF
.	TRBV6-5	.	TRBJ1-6	TGTGCCAGCACCCCACTCTTAAATTCACCCCTCCACTTT	CASTPLLNSPLHF
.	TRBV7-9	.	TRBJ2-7	TGTGCCAGCAGCTTAAGAGGTGGCGAGCAGTACTTC	CASSLRGGEQYF
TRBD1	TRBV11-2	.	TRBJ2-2	TGTGCCAGCAGCTCCCAGACAGGGGCGAACACCGGGGAGCTGTTTTTT	CASSSQTGANTGELFF
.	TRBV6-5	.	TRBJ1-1	TGTGCCAGCAGTTCCCAACCCTCAGGGGCCGCAGCTTTCTTT	CASSSQPSGAAAFF